The entry below gives a single T cell receptor (beta chain) sequence along with its context. This receptor's antigen is unknown. Base qualities were left out, and no much larger clone turns up one base away. V is trimmed back by 2 bases and J by 0 bases, and the junction contains 7 bases that no gene match accounts for. CDR1 SGHRS and CDR2 YFSETQ are derived from the germline V gene. The CDR3 runs 17 amino acids, cysteine and phenylalanine included. The retained sequence is limited to the CDR3, 51 bases, with the frame set at the first base. Collaborating institutions collected whole blood in K2EDTA tubes following their own protocols. Collaborator samples were shipped for TCRbeta analysis as frozen whole blood, isolated PBMCs, or DNA extracted from either sample type. This specimen belongs to a study of blood T cell repertoires in COVID-19 (TCRdb year 2020). Concerning the study at large: The collaborator samples originated in the United States, Italy and Spain and spanned the acute and convalescent phases of COVID-19. A de-identified subject ID, COVID-19 status, age in years and sex were almost always included in the sample metadata. The dataset comprised deeply sampled blood TCRbeta repertoires from subjects exposed to, actively infected with, or recovered from COVID-19. The repertoires were released in a freely available public database meant as a resource for research on the immune response to SARS-CoV-2. Where available, HLA class I and class II types were obtained from metadata supplied by the sample provider rather than from assay-based typing. The samples were drawn from the first 160 participants of the ongoing ImmuneRACE study and from some 1,300 subjects provided by 6 global collaborators. The prospective study material was composed of cDNA or gDNA derived from T cells, B-cell-depleted T cells, or PBMCs. On the study overall, not on this receptor specifically: Clinical and demographic metadata were provided uncurated, with the amount varying by source and participant.

TCRbeta CDR3 regions were amplified from genomic DNA using the immunoSEQ Assay, a bias-controlled multiplex PCR. The paper's processing steps were these. Nucleated cell counts per sample were estimated from amplification of reference gene primers within the assay. To quantify the absolute abundance of each unique TCRbeta CDR3 rearrangement, sequence reads were collapsed and filtered. For each sample, productive Simpson clonality was calculated by taking the square root of Simpson's diversity index across productive rearrangements. The table was pulled from immuneACCESS by TCRdb, which kept in-frame rearrangements only. Such tables lose some clones; where checked, under half of the loss comes from unresolved V genes, and the rest has no known cause. The V and J calls and clone size come from that table; D and trimming were worked out from the DNA. For this sample there are 120,000 or so clones; 75% to 85% appear just once. Under 45% of the sample is taken by the ten largest.

Recombination connected TRBV5-1 to TRBJ2-1, with 8 central nucleotides matching TRBD2. The sequencing input was peripheral blood. The clonotype was recovered from a middle-aged man with active or convalescent COVID-19. The sequence in DNA is TGCGCCAGCAGCTTCCCAACCGGGACTAGCTCCTACAATGAGCAGTTCTTC. Its amino acids are CASSFPTGTSSYNEQFF.